These 27 T cell receptor beta chains were all obtained from the same sample, sequenced in a study of blood T cell repertoires in COVID-19. Profiling relied on immunoSEQ multiplex PCR, and the TCRdb table lists in-frame clones only, not all of them. The data contain a few hundred thousand clones, approximately 85% of them singletons. The sample comprised peripheral blood. Source of these receptors: a human donor in a cohort sampled during active COVID-19.

The chain links TRBV5-8 to TRBJ2-1; 7 bases align to TRBD2. CDR3 length: 14 amino acids. Looked up from germline, CDR1 is SGHTS and CDR2 is YDEGEE. The J segment lost 7 bases and the V segment lost 4 bases, leaving 8 bases of the junction unmatched. CDR3 in amino acids: CASSLRGVGNEQFF. CDR3 bases: TGTGCCAGCAGCCTCCGGGGGGTAGGGAATGAGCAGTTCTTC.

This clone was recorded a few times. The J gene is TRBJ2-7, the V gene TRBV27; D is undetermined. CDR1 is MNHEY and CDR2 is SMNVEV in the germline V gene (reference sequence). CDR3 length: 12 amino acids. Trimming stripped 1 base from V and 6 bases from J, with 7 bases between. The CDR3 coding sequence is TGTGCCAGCAGTTTATGGAGAGGCGAGCAGTACTTC. The encoded protein is CASSLWRGEQYF.

This chain uses TRBV7-8 with TRBJ1-2, with unresolved D. CDR1 and CDR2 from the germline V gene are SGHVS and FQNEAQ. Between the trimmed V and J ends, which lost 5 bases and 0 bases, there was a span of 13 bases. The CDR3 is 15 amino acids. This chain's CDR3 is CASSPRERANYGYTF. In DNA form, the CDR3 reads TGTGCCAGCAGCCCGCGCGAGAGGGCTAACTATGGCTACACCTTC.

The chain recombines TRBV5-1 with TRBJ1-2; no clear D. The CDR3 sequence is 15 residues long. The V and J ends lost 2 bases and 4 bases respectively, with 15 bases between them. CDR1 and CDR2 (germline): SGHRS, YFSETQ. The CDR3 protein is CASSLSFGSGYGYTF. CDR3 sequence (DNA): TGCGCCAGCAGCTTAAGCTTCGGGTCTGGCTATGGCTACACCTTC. Based on the CDR3 plus reference TRBV5-1 and TRBJ1-2, the full variable domain is KAGVTQTPRYLIKTRGQQVTLSCSPISGHRSVSWYQQTPGQGLQFLFEYFSETQRNKGNFPGRFSGRQFSNSRSEMNVSTLELGDSALYLCASSLSFGSGYGYTFGSGTRLTVV.

The rearrangement uses TRBV11-2 and TRBJ2-2; 8 nucleotides line up with TRBD1. From germline, CDR1 is SGHAT and CDR2 FQNNGV. V lost 6 bases and J lost 0; bases outside the gene matches: 3. The CDR3 loop spans 15 amino acids. CDR3 sequence: CASRSDRANTGELFF. CDR3 nucleotides: TGTGCCAGCAGGTCGGACAGGGCGAACACCGGGGAGCTGTTTTTT.

The rearrangement uses TRBV6-8 and TRBJ1-5, with 7 bases fitting TRBD1. V shed 8 bases and J 4 bases; nucleotides not matched to a gene: 5. Germline CDR1 reads MNHGY; CDR2 reads SAAAGT. The CDR3 loop spans 13 amino acids. CDR3 loop: CASGRQGNQPQHF. CDR3 nucleotide sequence: TGTGCCAGCGGAAGACAGGGAAATCAGCCCCAGCATTTT.

The rearrangement uses TRBV12-5 and TRBJ1-5, with D possibly being TRBD1 (5 bases). V gave up 3 bases and J gave up 1 base, with 10 bases separating them. Looked up from germline, CDR1 is LGHNT and CDR2 is FRNRAP. CDR3 size: 15 residues. Here the CDR3 DNA reads TGTGCTAGTGGTTTAGGGGAAGCCAGCAATCAGCCCCAGCATTTT. This codes for CASGLGEASNQPQHF.

The chain is built from TRBV3-1 (or the pseudogene TRBV3-2) and TRBJ1-5, with TRBD1 matching over 7 bases. CDR3 length equals 15 residues. The germline gives CDR1 LGHDT, CDR2 YNNKEL (reference sequence). Unmatched junction bases numbered 7, after V lost 4 bases and J lost 4 bases. The CDR3 sequence: CASSPRQGRNQPQHF. CDR3 nucleotide sequence: TGTGCCAGCAGCCCCAGACAGGGACGAAATCAGCCCCAGCATTTT.

The CDR3 nucleotides read TGTGCCAGCAGCGCCTCAGGGGGACATTCACCCCTCCACTTT. This codes for CASSASGGHSPLHF. The rearrangement joins TRBV21-1 to TRBJ1-6; the D call in the table, TRBD1, was not verified against the DNA. TRBV21-1 is tagged as a pseudogene. CDR3 length equals 14 residues.

This chain connects TRBV18 to TRBJ1-3; 12 bases are a match to TRBD1. CDR1 is KGHSH and CDR2 is LQKENI in the germline V gene. The V gene end was trimmed by 3 bases and the J gene end by 4 bases; junction bases not matched to a gene: 4. The CDR3 spans 16 residues. The CDR3 DNA reads TGTGCCAGCTCACCGGGACAGGGGGCGCCCGGAAACACCATATATTTT. This codes for CASSPGQGAPGNTIYF.

The chain couples TRBV30 to TRBJ1-3; D call uncertain. There are 12 residues in the CDR3. Trimming removed 7 bases from V and 0 bases from J, with 7 bases in between. CDR1 and CDR2 (germline): GTSNPN, SVGIG (reference sequence). CDR3 amino acids: CASGGSGNTIYF. CDR3 nucleotides: TGTGCCTCCGGCGGCTCTGGAAACACCATATATTTT.

The V and J genes are TRBV7-9 and TRBJ1-1; possibly TRBD1 for D (5 bases). Trimming shortened V by 4 bases and J by 6 bases, and 15 bases separated the two germline ends. Germline V gene sequence: CDR1 SEHNR, CDR2 FQNEAQ (reference sequence). The length of the CDR3 is 14 residues. The CDR3 DNA sequence: TGTGCCAGCAGCTCTGGGCAGGGATGGCCTGAAGCTTTCTTT. Translated: CASSSGQGWPEAFF.

A few counts support this clone. The chain couples TRBV30 to TRBJ1-6, with D perhaps TRBD1 (5 bases). V gave up 5 bases and J gave up 11 bases, with 13 bases separating them. CDR3 length: 12 amino acids. Germline V CDR1 and CDR2: GTSNPN, SVGIG (reference sequence). The CDR3 loop is CAWYSGGTPLHF. DNA of the CDR3: TGTGCCTGGTACTCGGGGGGAACACCCCTCCACTTT. Variable domain in full (rest from reference TRBV30 and TRBJ1-6): SQTIHQWPATLVQPVGSPLSLECTVEGTSNPNLYWYRQAAGRGLQLLFYSVGIGQISSEVPQNLSASRPQDRQFILSSKKLLLSDSGFYLCAWYSGGTPLHFGNGTRLTVT.

The CDR3 region is CATRGTDSYEQYF. Written as DNA, the CDR3 is TGTGCCACCCGAGGGACAGACTCCTACGAGCAGTACTTC. This sequence joins TRBV24-1 and TRBJ2-7; 7 bases are a match to TRBD1. The junction had 4 bases not matched to a gene; V was cut back by 9 bases and J by 0 bases. This CDR3 has 13 amino acids. Germline V gene sequence: CDR1 KGHDR, CDR2 SFDVKD.

The chain combines TRBV30 with TRBJ2-2, with a weak D call TRBD1 (5 bases). Germline V gene sequence: CDR1 GTSNPN, CDR2 SVGIG (reference sequence). Trimming removed 3 bases at V and 4 bases at J, with 15 bases between. The CDR3 spans 15 residues. The CDR3 coding sequence is TGTGCCTGGAGCACAGACAGACCAATCACCGGGGAGCTGTTTTTT. It specifies CAWSTDRPITGELFF.

The rearrangement links TRBV6-1 to TRBJ2-3, with 11 positions matching TRBD2. V trimming: 0 bases; J trimming: 7 bases; junction bases outside the gene matches: 9. Germline V CDR1 and CDR2: MNHNS, SASEGT. The CDR3 has 17 residues. The CDR3 region has the DNA TGTGCCAGCAGTGAAGCGCTGATTAGACTAGCGGGGAATACGCAGTATTTT. It codes for CASSEALIRLAGNTQYF.

The rearrangement uses TRBV15 and TRBJ1-2; D is perhaps TRBD1 (6 bases). In germline, CDR1 is LNHNV, CDR2 YYDKDF (reference sequence). CDR3 length equals 13 residues. V was shortened by 0 bases and J by 7 bases, with 9 bases between the two germline ends. The CDR3 DNA sequence: TGTGCCACCAGCAGAGAGGGGGCTACTGGCTACACCTTC. Protein sequence: CATSREGATGYTF.

This chain joins TRBV6-5 and TRBJ1-2; D uncertain. Germline values: CDR1 MNHEY, CDR2 SVGAGI. The CDR3 has 12 amino acids. V lost 4 bases to trimming and J lost 8 bases, with 11 bases between them. The CDR3 DNA is TGTGCCAGCAGTTTTCGAGGGTGGGGCTACACCTTC. Its protein product is CASSFRGWGYTF.

The chain recombines TRBV18 with TRBJ1-5, with 7 bases identical to TRBD1. CDR3 length equals 14 residues. Germline CDR1 is KGHSH and CDR2 is LQKENI. J lost 11 bases, V lost 5 bases, and 12 bases had no gene match. CDR3 DNA: TGTGCCAGCTCAAAGACAGGGTCCCCCGGGGCCCAGCATTTT. This encodes CASSKTGSPGAQHF.

This sequence joins TRBV6-5 and TRBJ1-2, with TRBD1 as a possible D gene (6 bases). Germline CDR1 reads MNHEY; CDR2 reads SVGAGI. This CDR3 spans 15 amino acids. With 0 bases removed from V and 5 bases from J, the gap between germline ends came to 13 bases. CDR3 in DNA: TGTGCCAGCAGTTACTCACGTCGGGGGGCTTATGGCTACACCTTC. This encodes CASSYSRRGAYGYTF.

The J gene is TRBJ2-7, the V gene TRBV6-6; tentatively, D is TRBD1 (5 bases). The CDR3 consists of 12 residues. Germline-derived CDR1 and CDR2 are MNHNY and SVGAGI (reference sequence). Deletions cut 5 bases from V and 5 bases from J, with 10 bases between. CDR3 in amino acids: CASSPGNHEQYF. The CDR3 DNA sequence: TGTGCCAGCAGTCCAGGGAACCACGAGCAGTACTTC.

The rearrangement joins TRBV20-1 to TRBJ1-2; the D gene is possibly TRBD1 (5 bases). The V gene's germline CDR1 is DFQATT and CDR2 SNEGSKA (reference sequence). This CDR3 spans 11 amino acids. The V and J ends lost 4 bases and 8 bases respectively, with 11 bases between them. The CDR3 loop is CSATTVEGYTF. The CDR3 DNA follows: TGCAGTGCTACGACAGTGGAGGGCTACACCTTC.

The chain uses TRBV27 and TRBJ1-2, with D unresolved. Germline loops: CDR1 MNHEY, CDR2 SMNVEV (reference sequence). Trimming cost V 0 bases and J 2 bases, with 13 bases left between them. The CDR3 loop spans 16 amino acids. In DNA form, the CDR3 reads TGTGCCAGCAGTTTATCCTCGTCAGGCCAGAACTATGGCTACACCTTC. Translation: CASSLSSSGQNYGYTF.

The rearrangement uses TRBV19 and TRBJ2-7, with D possibly matching TRBD2 (6 bases). Germline lookup yields CDR1 LNHDA and CDR2 SQIVND (reference sequence). This CDR3 spans 17 amino acids. Trimming took off 2 bases at V and 3 bases at J, with 20 bases between the two ends. The CDR3 reads CASSIPPDRTKDYEQYF. For the CDR3, the DNA is TGTGCCAGTAGTATACCCCCGGATAGGACTAAGGACTACGAGCAGTACTTC. The full variable domain, rest sourced from reference TRBV19 and TRBJ2-7, is DGGITQSPKYLFRKEGQNVTLSCEQNLNHDAMYWYRQDPGQGLRLIYYSQIVNDFQKGDIAEGYSVSREKKESFPLTVTSAQKNPTAFYLCASSIPPDRTKDYEQYFGPGTRLTVT.

The chain has TRBV7-9 and TRBJ1-1, with D unclear. V lost 4 bases and J 4 bases, leaving 7 bases between the germline ends. Germline V lookup: CDR1 SEHNR, CDR2 FQNEAQ (reference sequence). The CDR3 loop spans 12 amino acids. CDR3 nucleotides: TGTGCCAGCAGCTCCCTTGTCACTGAAGCTTTCTTT. Translating it yields CASSSLVTEAFF.

The chain combines TRBV7-6 with TRBJ2-7, with 7 bases lining up with TRBD1. Germline V CDR1 and CDR2: SGHVS, FNYEAQ. The CDR3 spans 17 residues. Germline trimming cut 4 bases from V and 1 base from J; bases unmatched to any gene: 13. The chain's CDR3 is CASSSSSTDRDSYEQYF. The DNA for the CDR3 is TGTGCCAGCAGCTCTTCATCGACCGACAGGGATTCCTACGAGCAGTACTTC.

The V call is TRBV3-1 (or the pseudogene TRBV3-2), the J call TRBJ2-3; TRBD2 aligns across 8 bases. There are 17 residues in the CDR3. J lost 5 bases, V lost 0 bases, and 10 bases had no gene match. CDR1 and CDR2 (germline): LGHDT, YNNKEL (reference sequence). CDR3 DNA sequence: TGTGCCAGCAGCCAAGATCCGGTCGGGGGGGCGATAGATACGCAGTATTTT. Its translation is CASSQDPVGGAIDTQYF.